Following are 10 T cell receptor beta chains from one sample sequenced in a study of T cells in Graves' hyperthyroidism and ophthalmopathy. The source material, RNA transcripts, was used to amplify TCR beta CDR3 regions. Carried out on the TCR CDR3, a first-round RT-PCR used the HTBI primer set. TCRdb processed the multiplex PCR reads anew with MiXCR; each CDR3 protein has one entry. In the table there are a few hundred thousand distinct CDR3 sequences, 15% to 19% of which are singletons. The specimen sequenced was blood. These receptors all come from a woman aged 18-30 years with Graves' hyperthyroidism.

This clonotype came up many times. V usage is TRBV4-2 and J usage is TRBJ2-7; unclear D gene. This CDR3 region has 14 residues. V gave up 4 bases and J gave up 2 bases, with 12 bases separating them. Per germline, CDR1 LGHNA and CDR2 YNFKEQ. The CDR3 protein is CASSLEPGPYEQYF. Written as DNA, the CDR3 is TGTGCCAGCAGCCTTGAACCAGGACCCTACGAGCAGTACTTC.

The chain joins TRBV20-1 to TRBJ2-5; D unclear. The CDR3 covers 10 residues. From germline, CDR1 is DFQATT and CDR2 SNEGSKA (reference sequence). Trimming pared 5 bases from V and 5 bases from J, leaving 6 bases between. The CDR3 sequence is CSAANETQYF. CDR3 sequence (DNA): TGCAGTGCTGCCAATGAGACCCAGTACTTC.

This clonotype has more than one count but fewer than ten. The rearrangement joins TRBV3-1 to TRBJ2-7; no clear D gene. This CDR3 is built from 20 residues. The ends were cut back, 0 bases at V and 0 bases at J, with 24 bases in the middle. In germline, CDR1 is LGHDT, CDR2 YNNKEL (reference sequence). CDR3 sequence reads: CASSQEVGSRPLSSSYEQYF. CDR3 sequence (DNA): TGTGCCAGCAGCCAAGAGGTCGGGTCTCGACCACTTTCTTCCTCCTACGAGCAGTACTTC.

In its sample, this clonotype was seen many times. The rearrangement joins TRBV6-4 to TRBJ1-2, with a possible D match to TRBD1 (5 bases). From germline, CDR1 is MRHNA and CDR2 SNTAGT. V dropped 2 bases and J dropped 6 bases, with 16 bases sitting between them. The CDR3 totals 15 residues. The CDR3 spells CASSDDSGGIDGYTF. The CDR3 bases are TGTGCCAGCAGTGACGATTCCGGGGGAATAGATGGCTACACCTTC.

This clonotype occurred many times. The chain combines TRBV3-1 with TRBJ2-7; 10 bases line up with TRBD1. The CDR3 extends over 17 amino acids. Germline lookup yields CDR1 LGHDT and CDR2 YNNKEL (reference sequence). Trimming took 3 bases from V and 1 from J; bases not matched to a gene: 9. The CDR3 here is CASSQGLGQGSSYEQYF. Written as DNA, the CDR3 is TGTGCCAGCAGCCAGGGCTTGGGACAGGGGTCTTCCTACGAGCAGTACTTC.

This clonotype was found many times. This chain joins TRBV20-1 and TRBJ2-7; 9 positions match TRBD2. The CDR3 is made up of 14 amino acids. With 2 bases clipped from V and 5 bases from J, the junction kept 7 bases outside the gene matches. Germline-derived CDR1 and CDR2 are DFQATT and SNEGSKA (reference sequence). Here the CDR3 DNA reads TGCAGTGCTAGAATCAGCGGGACTAGCAACGAGCAGTACTTC. Translating gives CSARISGTSNEQYF.

This clonotype was seen ten or more times. This chain connects TRBV28 to TRBJ2-3, with 9 positions matching TRBD2. Germline V lookup: CDR1 MDHEN, CDR2 SYDVKM. Trimming at V came to 5 bases and at J to 0 bases, leaving 9 bases not matched to a gene. The CDR3 consists of 17 residues. The DNA for the CDR3 is TGTGCCAGCAGTCCTTTTCGACTAGCGGACAGCACAGATACGCAGTATTTT. Amino acid sequence: CASSPFRLADSTDTQYF.

The rearrangement links TRBV29-1 to TRBJ2-7; D is ambiguous. V gave up 4 bases and J gave up 1 base, with 5 bases separating them. The CDR3 sequence is 11 residues long. Germline V gene data show CDR1 as SQVTM and CDR2 as ANQGSEA. The CDR3 here is CSVGVSYEQYF. In DNA, the CDR3 is TGCAGCGTTGGCGTGTCCTACGAGCAGTACTTC.

This clonotype was counted ten times or more. The chain links TRBV7-9 to TRBJ2-5; D unclear. CDR1 is SEHNR and CDR2 is FQNEAQ in the germline V gene (reference sequence). V was trimmed by 5 bases and J by 0 bases, leaving 13 bases between them. This CDR3 has 15 residues. The CDR3 DNA is TGTGCCAGCAGCCCGGACGAGACGTACCAAGAGACCCAGTACTTC. This sequence encodes CASSPDETYQETQYF.

This clonotype came up many times. The rearrangement links TRBV2 to TRBJ1-5; D not resolved. This CDR3 is 13 amino acids long. Germline CDR1 reads SNHLY; CDR2 reads FYNNEI. Trimming took off 5 bases at V and 1 base at J, with 6 bases between the two ends. The CDR3 sequence is CASSYTSNQPQHF. The CDR3 DNA reads as TGTGCCAGCAGTTATACAAGCAATCAGCCCCAGCATTTT.